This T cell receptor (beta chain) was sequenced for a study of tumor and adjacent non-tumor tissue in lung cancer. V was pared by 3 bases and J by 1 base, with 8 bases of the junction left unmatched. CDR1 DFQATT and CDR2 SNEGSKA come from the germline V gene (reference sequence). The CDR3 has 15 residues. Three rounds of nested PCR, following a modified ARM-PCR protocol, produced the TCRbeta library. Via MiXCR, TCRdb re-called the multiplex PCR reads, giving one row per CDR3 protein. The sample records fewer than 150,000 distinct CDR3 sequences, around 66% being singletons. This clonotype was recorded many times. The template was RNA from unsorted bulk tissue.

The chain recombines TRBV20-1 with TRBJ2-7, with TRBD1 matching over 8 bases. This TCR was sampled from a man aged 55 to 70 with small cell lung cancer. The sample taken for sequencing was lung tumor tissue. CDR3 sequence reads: CSASARDRRSYEQYF. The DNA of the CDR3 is TGCAGTGCTAGCGCCCGGGACAGGAGGTCCTACGAGCAGTACTTC.